This TCR beta chain stems from a study of shared clonotypes between healthy human individuals. Notes on the study in general: Researchers found naive subsets generally carried larger estimated richness than memory subsets.

The CDR3 totals 14 residues. Germline V lookup: CDR1 SGDLS, CDR2 YYNGEE. V was shortened by 2 bases and J by 5 bases, with 13 bases between the two germline ends. Sorted-subset replicate PCR reactions contained 200 to 250 ng DNA, corresponding to tens of thousands of T cell genomes. Profiling relied on immunoSEQ multiplex PCR, and the TCRdb table lists in-frame clones only, not all of them. The sample has 1.4 million or so clones, about 98.5% seen once. Of note for this clone: Its antigen is unidentified. Other nucleotide sequences from this sample produce the same CDR3.

This sequence originates from a man aged 25-45 years in good health. The gene calls are TRBV9 and TRBJ1-1, with a possible D match to TRBD1 (6 bases). Source material: naive CD4+ T cells sorted from blood. The sample's subset: CD45RA+ positively selected. The CDR3 nucleotides read TGTGCCAGCAGCGTCCAGGGGTTGGGGACTGAAGCTTTCTTT. It translates to CASSVQGLGTEAFF.